Listed below are T cell receptor beta chains from one sample, sequenced in a study of T cell repertoires in cytomegalovirus infection. No antigen has been identified for these receptors. MiXCR was run by TCRdb on the reads, yielding one entry per CDR3 protein. The sample shows about 890,000 distinct CDR3 sequences, around a third of them seen only once. The sequencing here drew on cultured CD8+ T cells from PBMCs, taken from culture after CMV antigen stimulation. Every receptor here comes from a human donor in good health (CMV status not recorded). Some clones in this sample may be carry-over from other donors' samples. Each CDR3 is given with its conserved first and last residue. D genes are given only for firm matches.

V: TRBV19
D: .
J: TRBJ1-2
CDR3: CASSIPNHGYTF

V: TRBV28
D: .
J: TRBJ1-1
CDR3: CASKSFPGDTEAFF

V: TRBV15
D: .
J: TRBJ2-2
CDR3: CATSIDSIADTNTGELFF

V: TRBV27
D: .
J: TRBJ2-3
CDR3: CASSFPGLTNTQYF

V: TRBV9
D: .
J: TRBJ2-7
CDR3: CASSVYSPTPPTYEQYF

V: TRBV7-7
D: TRBD2
J: TRBJ2-5
CDR3: CASSLVERGGPETQYF

V: TRBV27
D: .
J: TRBJ1-4
CDR3: CASSLLGGPDEKLFF

V: TRBV2
D: .
J: TRBJ2-2
CDR3: CASLRTTGELFF

V: TRBV6-5
D: TRBD1
J: TRBJ2-7
CDR3: CASSYSRDRGYEQYF

V: TRBV7-3
D: TRBD1
J: TRBJ2-2
CDR3: CASSPTGITGELFF

V: TRBV20-1
D: .
J: TRBJ2-7
CDR3: CSARVAPSSYEQYF

V: TRBV7-2
D: .
J: TRBJ2-7
CDR3: CASSLDPGAYEQYF

V: TRBV6-1
D: .
J: TRBJ2-5
CDR3: CASRTGLRTETQYF

V: TRBV6-6
D: .
J: TRBJ2-3
CDR3: CASSYTYLDGFSTDTQYF

V: TRBV27
D: TRBD2
J: TRBJ2-3
CDR3: CVSSDVGLAGGLDTQYF

V: TRBV20-1
D: .
J: TRBJ2-7
CDR3: CSAREASSAEQPRTYEQYF

V: TRBV6-5
D: TRBD2
J: TRBJ2-1
CDR3: CASTKRGAYNEQFF

V: TRBV7-9
D: .
J: TRBJ2-5
CDR3: CASGWAVKETQYF

V: TRBV11-1
D: .
J: TRBJ2-1
CDR3: CASSVYRANEQFF

V: TRBV7-6
D: TRBD1
J: TRBJ2-6
CDR3: CASSGNHGTGVPGANVLTF

V: TRBV6-2/TRBV6-3
D: .
J: TRBJ2-7
CDR3: CASSYSNGVSYEQYF

V: TRBV6-1
D: .
J: TRBJ1-2
CDR3: CASNPSGGANYGYTF

V: TRBV12-3/TRBV12-4
D: .
J: TRBJ2-7
CDR3: CASRSGLVYEQYF